What follows are 30 T cell receptor beta chains derived from one specimen sequenced in a study of shared clonotypes between healthy human individuals. The protocol was immunoSEQ multiplex PCR, while the TCRdb copy is restricted to in-frame clones and leaves out a portion. Of approximately 2.3 million clones in the sample, approximately 93% are singletons; the top ten hold 0.39%. Sequencing input: naive CD4+ T cells from PBMCs. Subset noted: CD45RA+ positively selected. These receptors were collected from a man younger than 35 in good health. Some clones in this sample may be carry-over from other donors' samples.

This rearrangement joins TRBV15 to TRBJ1-5; no clear D gene. V was shortened by 5 bases and J by 5 bases, with 13 bases between the two germline ends. The CDR3 loop spans 14 amino acids. CDR1 and CDR2 from the germline V gene are LNHNV and YYDKDF (reference sequence). CDR3 in DNA: TGTGCCACCAGCCCCAGTCACATGGATCAGCCCCAGCATTTT. It specifies CATSPSHMDQPQHF.

This chain joins TRBV18 and TRBJ2-7; D not certain. The CDR3 extends over 16 amino acids. Germline lookup yields CDR1 KGHSH and CDR2 LQKENI. V was cut by 1 base and J by 0 bases, with 13 bases left in between. The CDR3 region has the DNA TGTGCCAGCTCACCACGGGCAGGTCGAGGCTCCTACGAGCAGTACTTC. Its translation is CASSPRAGRGSYEQYF.

This clone was detected once. This sequence joins TRBV18 and TRBJ1-2, with D possibly being TRBD1 (5 bases). V lost 3 bases, J lost 3 bases, and 14 bases lay in between. The CDR3 runs 15 residues. Germline V CDR1 and CDR2: KGHSH, LQKENI. CDR3 in DNA: TGTGCCAGCTCACCTGGACAACCGGTGGACTATGGCTACACCTTC. Translating gives CASSPGQPVDYGYTF. Drawing the rest from reference TRBV18 and TRBJ1-2, the complete variable domain is NAGVMQNPRHLVRRRGQEARLRCSPMKGHSHVYWYRQLPEEGLKFMVYLQKENIIDESGMPKERFSAEFPKEGPSILRIQQVVRGDSAAYFCASSPGQPVDYGYTFGSGTRLTVV.

Worth noting for this clone: Other DNA variants within this sample encode the same CDR3. CDR3 protein: CASSLGVGEQYF. CDR3 coding DNA: TGTGCCAGCAGCTTAGGGGTAGGTGAGCAGTACTTC. The chain is built from TRBV7-2 and TRBJ2-7; D is undetermined. The V end lost 1 base, the J end lost 7 bases, and 8 bases lay between the germline ends. Looked up from germline, CDR1 is SGHTA and CDR2 is FQGNSA. The CDR3 extends over 12 amino acids.

Comment on this clone: This sample also contains other DNA sequences that code for the same CDR3. The chain carries TRBV28 and TRBJ1-4; D unclear. CDR1 is MDHEN and CDR2 is SYDVKM in the germline V gene. V shed 4 bases and J shed 0 bases, with 9 bases lying between them. The CDR3 runs to 15 residues. The CDR3 spells CASSSRTATNEKLFF. In DNA, the CDR3 is TGTGCCAGCAGTTCGAGGACCGCAACTAATGAAAAACTGTTTTTT. Full variable domain (outside the CDR3, taken from reference TRBV28 and TRBJ1-4): DVKVTQSSRYLVKRTGEKVFLECVQDMDHENMFWYRQDPGLGLRLIYFSYDVKMKEKGDIPEGYSVSREKKERFSLILESASTNQTSMYLCASSSRTATNEKLFFGSGTQLSVL.

The chain couples TRBV28 to TRBJ2-7; D perhaps matches TRBD1 (5 bases). The CDR3 has 12 residues. V was shortened by 6 bases and J by 5 bases, with 11 bases between the two germline ends. Germline V gene lookup returns CDR1 MDHEN and CDR2 SYDVKM. CDR3 bases: TGTGCCAGCAGACCAACCAGGGACGAGCAGTACTTC. Protein sequence: CASRPTRDEQYF.

The gene calls are TRBV10-1 and TRBJ1-1; D is perhaps TRBD1 (6 bases). Germline V gene sequence: CDR1 WNHNN, CDR2 SYGVQD (reference sequence). V was cut by 10 bases and J by 1 base, with 19 bases left in between. The CDR3 loop spans 15 amino acids. The CDR3 DNA reads TGCGCCAAAAACCGGGGGCTAGGTTCGAACACTGAAGCTTTCTTT. Translated: CAKNRGLGSNTEAFF.

V gene TRBV28 combines with J gene TRBJ1-2, with D possibly matching TRBD1 (6 bases). Germline V lookup: CDR1 MDHEN, CDR2 SYDVKM. This CDR3 comprises 15 residues. V gave up 6 bases and J gave up 0 bases, with 14 bases separating them. CDR3 in amino acids: CASSEVGGANYGYTF. CDR3 bases: TGTGCCAGCAGCGAGGTAGGGGGAGCTAACTATGGCTACACCTTC.

This clone was seen a single time. The chain couples TRBV7-3 to TRBJ1-1; 9 bases agree with TRBD1. The V segment lost 6 bases and the J segment 1 base; nucleotides outside the gene matches: 3. The CDR3 is 14 residues long. The germline gives CDR1 SGHTA, CDR2 FQGTGA. CDR3 region: CASRVTGGNTEAFF. CDR3 bases: TGTGCCAGCAGGGTGACAGGGGGGAACACTGAAGCTTTCTTT.

The chain couples TRBV30 to TRBJ2-7; 9 nucleotides line up with TRBD1. This CDR3 region has 13 residues. Germline V gene sequence: CDR1 GTSNPN, CDR2 SVGIG (reference sequence). Losses at the gene ends were 3 bases for V and 3 bases for J; bases not matched to a gene: 3. As DNA, the CDR3 is TGTGCCTGGAGGCGACAGGGGGGCTACGAGCAGTACTTC. Translating gives CAWRRQGGYEQYF.

The gene calls are TRBV18 and TRBJ2-5; D is perhaps TRBD2 (6 bases). Germline V lookup: CDR1 KGHSH, CDR2 LQKENI. CDR3 length equals 17 residues. Trimming removed 6 bases from V and 4 bases from J, with 24 bases in between. CDR3 nucleotide sequence: TGTGCCAGCTCCTCACCGCGGGGCCGGGATGGGCTAGAGACCCAGTACTTC. Its translation is CASSSPRGRDGLETQYF.

This chain uses TRBV7-9 with TRBJ2-4, with D unclear. The germline CDR1 and CDR2 sequences are SEHNR and FQNEAQ (reference sequence). CDR3 size: 13 residues. The V and J ends lost 7 bases and 3 bases respectively, with 10 bases between them. The CDR3 nucleotides are TGTGCCAGCACTTGGGTGGGCAAAAACATTCAGTACTTC. As protein: CASTWVGKNIQYF.

This chain joins TRBV2 and TRBJ2-3; D not resolved. There are 16 residues in the CDR3. Trimming pared 3 bases from V and 0 bases from J, leaving 13 bases between. The germline gives CDR1 SNHLY, CDR2 FYNNEI. CDR3 DNA sequence: TGTGCCAGCAGTGACTCATGGCGGACGAGCACAGATACGCAGTATTTT. This encodes CASSDSWRTSTDTQYF. Variable domain in full (rest from reference TRBV2 and TRBJ2-3): EPEVTQTPSHQVTQMGQEVILRCVPISNHLYFYWYRQILGQKVEFLVSFYNNEISEKSEIFDDQFSVERPDGSNFTLKIRSTKLEDSAMYFCASSDSWRTSTDTQYFGPGTRLTVL.

J is TRBJ2-7 and V is TRBV5-5; D is uncertain. The CDR3 sequence is 14 residues long. Germline V gives CDR1 SGHKS, CDR2 YYEKEE (reference sequence). Deletions cut 2 bases from V and 1 base from J, with 10 bases between. The CDR3 DNA is TGTGCCAGCAGCTTTGGCCCCGCGTCCTACGAGCAGTACTTC. This encodes CASSFGPASYEQYF.

Turning to this clone: Relative to the germline gene, one junction end is altered; a read error may explain this. The CDR3 DNA is TGTGCCAGCAGTTTATCGTATGGGGCGACAGGTACGCAGTATTTT. Translation gives CASSLSYGATGTQYF. The chain uses TRBV27 and TRBJ2-3, with a weak D call TRBD1 (6 bases). The CDR3 loop spans 15 amino acids. Germline V gene data show CDR1 as MNHEY and CDR2 as SMNVEV (reference sequence).

The V and J genes are TRBV28 and TRBJ2-7; no definite D call. The CDR3 spans 16 residues. CDR1 MDHEN and CDR2 SYDVKM come from the germline V gene. The V end was cut by 5 bases, the J end by 9 bases, with 26 bases between. Written as DNA, the CDR3 is TGTGCCAGCAGTCCTTCCTCCTTGGCTGGTTTTACCGTGCAGTACTTC. Its translation: CASSPSSLAGFTVQYF.

This chain joins TRBV6-1 and TRBJ1-2, with 9 nucleotides matching TRBD1. V trimming: 8 bases; J trimming: 9 bases; junction bases outside the gene matches: 13. The germline V gene has CDR1 MNHNS and CDR2 SASEGT. This CDR3 has 14 amino acids. The CDR3 region is CASVGTGSILSYTF. The DNA for the CDR3 is TGTGCCAGCGTAGGGACAGGGAGTATTTTGAGCTACACCTTC.

The chain joins TRBV7-8 to TRBJ2-3; D is unresolved. Germline V gene data show CDR1 as SGHVS and CDR2 as FQNEAQ. The V and J ends lost 3 bases and 4 bases respectively, with 11 bases between them. The CDR3 covers 14 residues. DNA for the CDR3: TGTGCCAGCAGCTTCCAGGACGGCGCAGATACGCAGTATTTT. It yields the protein CASSFQDGADTQYF.

This rearrangement joins TRBV7-3 to TRBJ2-5; perhaps D is TRBD1 or TRBD2 (5 bases each). Trimming removed 3 bases at V and 0 bases at J, with 14 bases between. Germline CDR1 reads SGHTA; CDR2 reads FQGTGA. There are 16 residues in the CDR3. The CDR3 region is CASSFFGTKYQETQYF. For the CDR3, the DNA is TGTGCCAGCAGCTTCTTCGGGACCAAGTACCAAGAGACCCAGTACTTC. Supplemented by reference TRBV7-3 and TRBJ2-5, the full variable domain reads GAGVSQTPSNKVTEKGKYVELRCDPISGHTALYWYRQSLGQGPEFLIYFQGTGAADDSGLPNDRFFAVRPEGSVSTLKIQRTERGDSAVYLCASSFFGTKYQETQYFGPGTRLLVL.

The V and J genes are TRBV4-1 and TRBJ2-1, with D perhaps TRBD2 (5 bases). V lost 1 base and J 1 base, leaving 17 bases between the germline ends. Germline loops: CDR1 MGHRA, CDR2 YSYEKL. This CDR3 spans 18 amino acids. The CDR3 DNA is TGCGCCAGCAGCCAAGTAGAGGTTCTGAGCGGATCCTACAATGAGCAGTTCTTC. Its translation is CASSQVEVLSGSYNEQFF.

The chain has TRBV20-1 and TRBJ2-1; TRBD2 aligns across 7 bases. Germline V gene data show CDR1 as DFQATT and CDR2 as SNEGSKA (reference sequence). This CDR3 comprises 10 residues. The V gene end was trimmed by 6 bases and the J gene end by 12 bases; junction bases not matched to a gene: 5. The CDR3 here is CSAAGGRQFF. The CDR3 DNA reads as TGCAGTGCAGCGGGCGGGAGGCAGTTCTTC.

This clone was counted a single time. This chain uses TRBV28 with TRBJ2-7, with D possibly called TRBD1 or TRBD2 (5 bases each). This CDR3 region has 13 residues. Germline V gene data show CDR1 as MDHEN and CDR2 as SYDVKM. V lost 5 bases and J 2 bases, leaving 10 bases between the germline ends. The CDR3 reads CASSGGGAYEQYF. The CDR3 nucleotides are TGTGCCAGCAGTGGGGGTGGGGCCTACGAGCAGTACTTC. The variable domain in full, completed from reference TRBV28 and TRBJ2-7, reads DVKVTQSSRYLVKRTGEKVFLECVQDMDHENMFWYRQDPGLGLRLIYFSYDVKMKEKGDIPEGYSVSREKKERFSLILESASTNQTSMYLCASSGGGAYEQYFGPGTRLTVT.

J is TRBJ2-1 and V is TRBV11-1; 8 bases match TRBD2. Losses at the gene ends were 1 base for V and 4 bases for J; bases not matched to a gene: 6. CDR3 length: 16 residues. CDR1 and CDR2 from the germline V gene are SGHAT and FQDESV (reference sequence). The CDR3 bases are TGTGCCAGCAGCTTAGGTTTTAGCGGGATTTACAATGAGCAGTTCTTC. It specifies CASSLGFSGIYNEQFF.

The V gene is TRBV19, the J gene TRBJ2-1; TRBD1 matches 7 bases. V was pared by 5 bases and J by 4 bases, with 11 bases of the junction left unmatched. CDR3 length: 16 amino acids. Per germline, CDR1 LNHDA and CDR2 SQIVND (reference sequence). CDR3 residues: CASSGKGAATYNEQFF. The CDR3, as DNA: TGTGCCAGTAGTGGGAAGGGGGCGGCAACGTACAATGAGCAGTTCTTC.

To note about this clone: In the same sample, other DNA sequences code for this CDR3. This chain links TRBV6-5 with TRBJ2-7, with D hard to call. Trimming cost V 0 bases and J 1 base, with 7 bases left between them. The germline V gene has CDR1 MNHEY and CDR2 SVGAGI. The CDR3 loop spans 14 amino acids. This CDR3 is CASSYSRVSYEQYF. As DNA, the CDR3 is TGTGCCAGCAGTTACTCCCGTGTGTCCTACGAGCAGTACTTC.

V and J are TRBV6-6 and TRBJ2-3; either TRBD1 or TRBD2 may supply D (5 bases each). The ends were cut back, 6 bases at V and 4 bases at J, with 14 bases in the middle. This CDR3 has 14 residues. Germline V gene data show CDR1 as MNHNY and CDR2 as SVGAGI (reference sequence). The CDR3 region has the DNA TGTGCCAGCAGCCGGGGCTCGAACTCAGATACGCAGTATTTT. Amino acids: CASSRGSNSDTQYF.

This clone was observed a handful of times. The chain carries TRBV5-4 and TRBJ1-2; TRBD1 agrees at 11 bases. The V gene's germline CDR1 is SGHNT and CDR2 YYREEE (reference sequence). The CDR3 consists of 14 residues. The ends lost 3 bases at V and 7 bases at J; junction bases unmatched: 5. The DNA for the CDR3 is TGTGCCAGCAGCTCCCCGGGACAGGGGGGTGGCTACACCTTC. This codes for CASSSPGQGGGYTF. Full variable domain (remainder filled in from reference TRBV5-4 and TRBJ1-2): ETGVTQSPTHLIKTRGQQVTLRCSSQSGHNTVSWYQQALGQGPQFIFQYYREEENGRGNFPPRFSGLQFPNYSSELNVNALELDDSALYLCASSSPGQGGGYTFGSGTRLTVV.

The chain combines TRBV6-1 with TRBJ1-5; D possibly corresponds to TRBD1 (6 bases). The CDR3 consists of 18 residues. Germline values: CDR1 MNHNS, CDR2 SASEGT. Trimming pared 2 bases from V and 5 bases from J, leaving 22 bases between. CDR3: CASSERSGGPWGDQPQHF. The CDR3 DNA is TGTGCCAGCAGTGAACGCTCGGGGGGCCCCTGGGGGGATCAGCCCCAGCATTTT.

This clone was recorded once. This chain uses TRBV10-1 with TRBJ2-1, with D uncertain. The germline V gene has CDR1 WNHNN and CDR2 SYGVQD (reference sequence). The CDR3 has 12 residues. V was shortened by 0 bases and J by 6 bases, with 3 bases between the two germline ends. As DNA, the CDR3 is TGCGCCAGCAGTGAGTCCCTCAATGAGCAGTTCTTC. Translation: CASSESLNEQFF.

The genes are TRBV5-4 and TRBJ2-2; 7 bases are a match to TRBD1. V lost 3 bases to trimming and J lost 1 base; unmatched junction nucleotides: 6. CDR1 and CDR2 (germline): SGHNT, YYREEE (reference sequence). CDR3 length equals 16 residues. CDR3 residues: CASSSPGGWNTGELFF. CDR3 nucleotides: TGTGCCAGCAGCTCCCCAGGGGGATGGAACACCGGGGAGCTGTTTTTT.